This TCR beta chain was sequenced for a study of OX40 agonist ivuxolimab in advanced cancers. Turning to the study itself: Patients were given ivuxolimab, an antibody that agonizes OX40 (CD134).

Some clones are missing from TCRdb's copy, which holds only in-frame ones; the method was immunoSEQ multiplex PCR. Of about 57,000 clones listed, 83% were seen once; the top ten hold approximately 3.1%. This CDR3 is 13 amino acids long. J gave up 10 bases and V 3 bases, and 9 bases lay outside the gene matches. In germline, CDR1 is SQVTM, CDR2 ANQGSEA. The material sequenced was CD4+ or CD8+ T cells sorted from blood, taken in a trial of the OX40 agonist ivuxolimab. The chain employs TRBV29-1 and TRBJ2-1, with 7 bases aligning to TRBD1. This receptor was identified in an adult with an advanced solid tumor such as melanoma, head and neck, liver or kidney cancer. The CDR3 protein is CSVERQGLGEQFF. DNA of the CDR3: TGCAGCGTTGAGCGACAGGGTCTGGGGGAGCAGTTCTTC.